This T cell receptor (beta chain) emerged from a study of blood T cell repertoires in COVID-19 (TCRdb year 2020). Regarding the study in general: The collaborator samples originated in the United States, Italy and Spain and spanned the acute and convalescent phases of COVID-19. The prospective study material was composed of cDNA or gDNA derived from T cells, B-cell-depleted T cells, or PBMCs. Deeply sampled blood TCRbeta repertoires from subjects exposed to, actively infected with, or recovered from COVID-19 were included in the dataset. The repertoires were made available in a free public database intended to serve as a resource for research on the immune response to SARS-CoV-2. The samples were drawn from two sources: the first 160 participants of the ongoing ImmuneRACE study, and some 1,300 subjects contributed by 6 global collaborators. Nearly every sample came with metadata listing a de-identified subject ID, COVID-19 status, age in years and sex. Where available, HLA class I and class II types were taken from metadata supplied by the sample provider and were not determined by assay-based typing.

About this clone: Its antigen has not been determined. Nothing much larger sits one base from this clone, and base qualities are not available.

What the research found in general, with its limitations: Clinical and demographic metadata were provided uncurated, with the amount varying by source and participant.

The collaborating institutions used their own protocols to collect whole blood in K2EDTA tubes. For TCRbeta analysis, collaborators shipped samples as frozen whole blood, isolated PBMCs, or DNA extracted from either of those sample types. TCRbeta CDR3 regions were amplified from genomic DNA using the immunoSEQ Assay, a bias-controlled multiplex PCR. As for how the authors treated the data: The number of nucleated cells in each sample was estimated from the amplification of reference gene primers within the assay. To quantify the absolute abundance of each unique TCRbeta CDR3 rearrangement, sequence reads were collapsed and filtered. For each sample, productive Simpson clonality was calculated as the square root of Simpson's diversity index across productive rearrangements. TCRdb took over this immuneACCESS table, retaining in-frame rearrangements with V and J assigned. Such tables are incomplete; in checked studies, under half of the missing clones stem from an unresolved V gene, and the remainder is unexplained. That table is the source of V, J and clone size, and D and trimming were worked out from the DNA. In this sample the table shows about 170,000 clones, 86% of which occur a single time. Less than 3.5% of the sample rests with the top ten.

Trimming accounts for 1 base at V and 7 bases at J, while the number of junction bases matched to no gene is 5. Based on the germline V gene, the CDR1 and CDR2 sequences are LGHNA and YNFKEQ. From its cysteine to its phenylalanine, the CDR3 spans 16 amino acids. Only CDR3 DNA remains: 48 bases, in frame from the first base. The specimen sequenced was peripheral blood. Rearrangement joined TRBV4-2 to TRBJ2-1; 12 bases in between match TRBD2. The TCR sequence derives from a man between 70 and 80 years old with acute or convalescent COVID-19. The CDR3 amino acid sequence is: CASSQVTSGGGNEQFF. The sequenced DNA is TGTGCCAGCAGCCAAGTGACTAGCGGGGGTGGTAATGAGCAGTTCTTC.